The 30 T cell receptor beta chains listed next were all sequenced from one sample in a study of cytomegalovirus exposure and HLA in healthy donors. The protocol was immunoSEQ multiplex PCR, while the TCRdb copy is restricted to in-frame clones and leaves out a portion. The sample shows 350,000 or so clones, 70% to 90% of them seen only once. Sequenced: PBMCs. Source of these receptors: a woman between 18 and 30 years old in good health and CMV-seronegative.

The chain employs TRBV28 and TRBJ1-2; D might be TRBD1 (5 bases). CDR1 and CDR2 (germline): MDHEN, SYDVKM. The ends were cut back, 3 bases at V and 4 bases at J, with 12 bases in the middle. The CDR3 runs to 14 residues. CDR3 region: CASSLNRGLYGYTF. The CDR3 region has the DNA TGTGCCAGCAGTTTGAATAGGGGTCTCTATGGCTACACCTTC.

The chain has TRBV7-3 and TRBJ2-3; 9 bases align to TRBD2. Looked up from germline, CDR1 is SGHTA and CDR2 is FQGTGA. V shed 4 bases, J shed 6 bases, and the junction held 8 bases outside the gene matches. The CDR3 sequence is 15 residues long. The CDR3 sequence is CASSSGLATFDTQYF. The DNA of the CDR3 is TGTGCCAGCAGCTCCGGACTAGCGACGTTCGATACGCAGTATTTT. Looking up the rest from reference TRBV7-3 and TRBJ2-3 gives the full variable domain: GAGVSQTPSNKVTEKGKYVELRCDPISGHTALYWYRQSLGQGPEFLIYFQGTGAADDSGLPNDRFFAVRPEGSVSTLKIQRTERGDSAVYLCASSSGLATFDTQYFGPGTRLTVL.

The V and J genes are TRBV4-1 and TRBJ1-5, with 8 bases aligning to TRBD1. This CDR3 has 15 amino acids. CDR1 is MGHRA and CDR2 is YSYEKL in the germline V gene. V gave up 0 bases and J gave up 8 bases; unmatched junction bases: 6. The CDR3 nucleotides read TGCGCCAGCAGCCAAGACGACAGGGGAGGTGAGCCCCAGCATTTT. Translated: CASSQDDRGGEPQHF.

V is TRBV7-6 and J is TRBJ1-4, with TRBD1 matching 8 bases. The CDR3 is 14 amino acids. The germline gives CDR1 SGHVS, CDR2 FNYEAQ. J was trimmed by 5 bases and V by 5 bases; bases with no gene match: 4. The CDR3 DNA follows: TGTGCCAGCAGCCCGGACAGGGTGAATGAAAAACTGTTTTTT. Translating gives CASSPDRVNEKLFF.

This clone occurred once. This sequence joins TRBV10-3 and TRBJ2-7; 7 nucleotides match TRBD2. The CDR3 totals 14 residues. V lost 4 bases and J lost 3; bases outside the gene matches: 6. Germline-derived CDR1 and CDR2 are ENHRY and SYGVKD. The CDR3 DNA follows: TGTGCCATCAGTGTTGGGGCTAGCGGCTACGAGCAGTACTTC. Its translation: CAISVGASGYEQYF.

The genes are TRBV27 and TRBJ2-6; 12 bases match TRBD2. The CDR3 is made up of 19 amino acids. Trimming removed 4 bases from V and 1 base from J; junction bases left unmatched: 8. Germline CDR1 and CDR2: MNHEY and SMNVEV (reference sequence). CDR3 DNA sequence: TGTGCCAGCAGTTCTGCTCCCACTAGCGGGAGGTCTGGGGCCAACGTCCTGACTTTC. Protein sequence: CASSSAPTSGRSGANVLTF.

The chain has TRBV11-2 and TRBJ2-1; D unclear. This CDR3 is built from 15 residues. The V end lost 3 bases, the J end lost 0 bases, and 9 bases lay between the germline ends. In germline, CDR1 is SGHAT, CDR2 FQNNGV. The CDR3 protein is CASSFEHSSYNEQFF. DNA of the CDR3: TGTGCCAGCAGCTTTGAGCATAGCTCCTACAATGAGCAGTTCTTC. Full variable domain (outside the CDR3, taken from reference TRBV11-2 and TRBJ2-1): EAGVAQSPRYKIIEKRQSVAFWCNPISGHATLYWYQQILGQGPKLLIQFQNNGVVDDSQLPKDRFSAERLKGVDSTLKIQPAKLEDSAVYLCASSFEHSSYNEQFFGPGTRLTVL.

V and J are TRBV15 and TRBJ2-1, with TRBD2 matching over 11 bases. CDR3 length equals 16 residues. Germline lookup yields CDR1 LNHNV and CDR2 YYDKDF (reference sequence). V was pared by 1 base and J by 7 bases, with 6 bases of the junction left unmatched. In nucleotides, the CDR3 is TGTGCCACCAGCAGAGTTTTGGCTAGCGGGAGGAATGAGCAGTTCTTC. The encoded protein is CATSRVLASGRNEQFF.

The J gene is TRBJ2-3, the V gene TRBV5-1, with 7 bases aligning to TRBD1. Trimming removed 1 base from V and 5 bases from J; junction bases left unmatched: 7. The CDR3 extends over 15 amino acids. Germline values: CDR1 SGHRS, CDR2 YFSETQ. CDR3 in DNA: TGCGCCAGCAGCTTGTATCCGGGACAGAAAGATACGCAGTATTTT. This translates into CASSLYPGQKDTQYF.

Note on this clone: This may stem from a read error, because a much larger clone lies one nucleotide away. The V gene is TRBV7-9, the J gene TRBJ2-2; D is unclear. Trimming cost V 1 base and J 6 bases, with 3 bases left between them. The CDR3 consists of 12 residues. The germline V gene has CDR1 SEHNR and CDR2 FQNEAQ (reference sequence). CDR3: CASSLEPGELFF. DNA for the CDR3: TGTGCCAGCAGCTTAGAGCCCGGGGAGCTGTTTTTT.

Only a few counts were recorded for this clone. The rearrangement uses TRBV5-8 and TRBJ2-7, with 9 bases matching TRBD1. CDR3 length: 14 residues. CDR1 is SGHTS, CDR2 YDEGEE, per germline. V was pared by 4 bases and J by 2 bases, with 4 bases of the junction left unmatched. DNA for the CDR3: TGTGCCAGCAGCAGGGGACAGGGACCCTACGAGCAGTACTTC. As protein: CASSRGQGPYEQYF.

V gene TRBV4-2 combines with J gene TRBJ1-1; D ambiguous. V lost 0 bases, J lost 0 bases, and 2 bases lay in between. This CDR3 has 13 amino acids. Germline loops: CDR1 LGHNA, CDR2 YNFKEQ. The CDR3 is CASSQDVNTEAFF. The DNA of the CDR3 is TGTGCCAGCAGCCAAGACGTGAACACTGAAGCTTTCTTT.

The rearrangement joins TRBV7-9 to TRBJ2-3, with D perhaps TRBD2 (6 bases). The germline V gene has CDR1 SEHNR and CDR2 FQNEAQ (reference sequence). The CDR3 loop spans 14 amino acids. V lost 3 bases, J lost 6 bases, and 13 bases lay in between. CDR3: CASSFRGYRDTQYF. CDR3 DNA: TGTGCCAGCAGCTTCCGGGGGTATCGGGATACGCAGTATTTT.

The CDR3: CASSQVTSGRGNEQFF. CDR3 coding DNA: TGTGCCAGCAGCCAGGTGACTAGCGGGAGAGGTAATGAGCAGTTCTTC. The chain couples TRBV4-2 to TRBJ2-1; 12 bases are a match to TRBD2. After removal of 3 bases from V and 7 bases from J, the junction contained 7 bases not matched to a gene. The CDR3 is 16 amino acids. Germline V CDR1 and CDR2: LGHNA, YNFKEQ.

V gene TRBV4-3 combines with J gene TRBJ1-3, with TRBD1 identical over 9 bases. This CDR3 has 16 amino acids. Looked up from germline, CDR1 is LGHNA and CDR2 is YSLEER. With 1 base clipped from V and 1 base from J, the junction kept 2 bases outside the gene matches. For the CDR3, the DNA is TGCGCCAGCAGCCAAGGACAGGGGGGATCTGGAAACACCATATATTTT. Encoded protein: CASSQGQGGSGNTIYF.

The J gene is TRBJ2-7, the V gene TRBV19; TRBD1 is a possible D gene (6 bases). V was cut by 3 bases and J by 3 bases, with 9 bases left in between. This CDR3 spans 13 amino acids. The germline gives CDR1 LNHDA, CDR2 SQIVND (reference sequence). The CDR3 DNA reads TGTGCCAGTAGTATCGCGGACAGCTACGAGCAGTACTTC. The encoded protein is CASSIADSYEQYF.

The chain carries TRBV5-6 and TRBJ2-7, with 9 bases aligning to TRBD1. V lost 4 bases to trimming and J lost 2 bases; unmatched junction nucleotides: 10. CDR1 SGHDT and CDR2 YYEEEE come from the germline V gene. CDR3 length: 16 residues. CDR3 nucleotides: TGTGCCAGCAGCCCAGACGGGACAGGGTACCCCTACGAGCAGTACTTC. It specifies CASSPDGTGYPYEQYF.

The chain combines TRBV11-1 with TRBJ2-7; 8 bases are a match to TRBD2. Germline V gene sequence: CDR1 SGHAT, CDR2 FQDESV (reference sequence). The trim removed 5 bases at V and 0 bases at J, leaving 3 bases unmatched. This CDR3 is 14 amino acids long. The CDR3 DNA reads TGTGCCAGCAGCCCAAGCGGGAGCTCCTACGAGCAGTACTTC. Its protein is CASSPSGSSYEQYF.

The V and J genes are TRBV28 and TRBJ2-7; D is unclear. CDR1 and CDR2 from the germline V gene are MDHEN and SYDVKM. Trimming pared 2 bases from V and 2 bases from J, leaving 7 bases between. The CDR3 has 13 residues. The CDR3 DNA follows: TGTGCCAGCAGTTTACGGGTTACCTACGAGCAGTACTTC. Translated: CASSLRVTYEQYF.

This chain links TRBV4-2 with TRBJ2-7, with TRBD1 matching over 11 bases. The trim removed 5 bases at V and 3 bases at J, leaving 6 bases unmatched. This CDR3 spans 15 amino acids. The V gene's germline CDR1 is LGHNA and CDR2 YNFKEQ. The chain's CDR3 is CASSVSDRGLYEQYF. For the CDR3, the DNA is TGTGCCAGCAGCGTTTCGGACAGGGGGCTCTACGAGCAGTACTTC.

The J gene is TRBJ1-5, the V gene TRBV27; perhaps TRBD1 as D (5 bases). The length of the CDR3 is 15 residues. The germline CDR1 and CDR2 sequences are MNHEY and SMNVEV (reference sequence). Trimming took off 4 bases at V and 2 bases at J, with 12 bases between the two ends. This CDR3 reads CASSWRDGGNQPQHF. The CDR3 nucleotides read TGTGCCAGCAGTTGGCGGGACGGGGGCAATCAGCCCCAGCATTTT.

The V call is TRBV2, the J call TRBJ2-3, with 7 nucleotides matching TRBD1. With V trimmed by 7 bases and J by 4 bases, 2 bases remained unmatched. CDR1 and CDR2 from the germline V gene are SNHLY and FYNNEI. The CDR3 is 12 amino acids. CDR3 DNA: TGTGCCAGCAACAGGGGAGCAGATACGCAGTATTTT. This encodes CASNRGADTQYF.

The genes are TRBV7-9 and TRBJ2-5; weak D call: TRBD2 (5 bases). The CDR3 extends over 14 amino acids. V shed 4 bases and J shed 5 bases, with 14 bases lying between them. Germline V gene data show CDR1 as SEHNR and CDR2 as FQNEAQ (reference sequence). CDR3 in DNA: TGTGCCAGCAGCTCAGCGAGGGAGAGGGAGACCCAGTACTTC. Residues: CASSSARERETQYF.

This chain links TRBV5-6 with TRBJ2-7, with D hard to call. This CDR3 spans 13 amino acids. V was cut by 4 bases and J by 2 bases, with 10 bases left in between. Germline V gene sequence: CDR1 SGHDT, CDR2 YYEEEE. The CDR3 DNA reads TGTGCCAGCAGCGATTCAGGTACCTACGAGCAGTACTTC. Amino acid sequence: CASSDSGTYEQYF.

This clone occurred once. The chain links TRBV4-1 to TRBJ2-7; TRBD1 aligns across 9 bases. The V gene's germline CDR1 is MGHRA and CDR2 YSYEKL. The CDR3 runs 15 residues. V trimming: 3 bases; J trimming: 6 bases; junction bases outside the gene matches: 9. The DNA for the CDR3 is TGCGCCAGCAGCCAGTCCGGGACAGGGAATTCCGAGCAGTACTTC. Encoded protein: CASSQSGTGNSEQYF.

The V call is TRBV7-2, the J call TRBJ1-4; no reliable D call. Germline CDR1 and CDR2: SGHTA and FQGNSA. The V gene lost 1 base and the J gene lost 8 bases, with 5 bases spanning the gap. The CDR3 totals 12 residues. This chain's CDR3 is CASSLEREKLFF. In DNA form, the CDR3 reads TGTGCCAGCAGCTTAGAGCGAGAAAAACTGTTTTTT.

Here the CDR3 reads CASSSLAGGGQETQYF. CDR3 in DNA: TGTGCCAGCAGCTCTCTAGCGGGAGGGGGGCAAGAGACCCAGTACTTC. The chain combines TRBV7-6 with TRBJ2-5, with 12 bases fitting TRBD2. The CDR3 runs 16 residues. The V gene's germline CDR1 is SGHVS and CDR2 FNYEAQ. Trimming removed 4 bases from V and 2 bases from J; junction bases left unmatched: 5.

This rearrangement joins TRBV27 to TRBJ2-4; D remains unclear. From germline, CDR1 is MNHEY and CDR2 SMNVEV (reference sequence). With 5 bases removed from V and 1 base from J, the gap between germline ends came to 18 bases. CDR3 length: 17 residues. CDR3: CASSVPARHVAKNIQYF. The CDR3 coding sequence is TGTGCCAGCAGTGTGCCTGCGAGGCATGTGGCCAAAAACATTCAGTACTTC.

V gene TRBV11-1 combines with J gene TRBJ2-1; the match to TRBD2 covers 13 bases. Trimming removed 5 bases from V and 6 bases from J; junction bases left unmatched: 7. The germline V gene encodes CDR1 SGHAT and CDR2 FQDESV (reference sequence). The CDR3 contains 16 residues. This CDR3 reads CASSLLGLAGVNEQFF. The CDR3 coding sequence is TGTGCCAGCAGCCTCCTAGGACTAGCGGGAGTCAATGAGCAGTTCTTC.

This clone was counted a single time. This chain joins TRBV28 and TRBJ2-3; TRBD2 might be the D (6 bases). Trimming pared 5 bases from V and 1 base from J, leaving 10 bases between. The length of the CDR3 is 14 residues. CDR1 and CDR2 (germline): MDHEN, SYDVKM. The DNA for the CDR3 is TGTGCCAGCAGTGTCCCTAGCGGCACAGATACGCAGTATTTT. Its protein is CASSVPSGTDTQYF.